Listed here are 7 T cell receptor beta chains from one sample, sequenced in a study of T cells in Graves' hyperthyroidism and ophthalmopathy. Amplified TCR beta CDR3 regions derived from RNA transcripts. When the TCR CDR3 underwent first-round RT-PCR, the HTBI primer set was used. TCRdb re-called the multiplex PCR reads with MiXCR, one entry per CDR3 protein. The table has fewer than 650,000 distinct CDR3 sequences, more than 11% seen once; the top ten hold 5% to 7%. The sequenced sample was blood. These receptors originate from a woman in her 30s with Graves' hyperthyroidism that later progressed to Graves' ophthalmopathy.

This clonotype was observed at least ten times. The CDR3 coding sequence is TGTGCCAGCAGCCACCGACCCCGGCTAGCGGGAGTGGAGCAGTTCTTC. Translation gives CASSHRPRLAGVEQFF. The V gene is TRBV3-1, the J gene TRBJ2-1; 10 bases align to TRBD2. The CDR3 contains 16 residues. The V and J ends lost 3 bases and 10 bases, in that order; junction bases with no gene match: 12. Germline CDR1 and CDR2: LGHDT and YNNKEL (reference sequence).

The V and J genes are TRBV5-1 and TRBJ2-3, with 14 bases aligning to TRBD2. This CDR3 region has 18 residues. J was trimmed by 1 base and V by 0 bases; bases with no gene match: 4. The germline V gene has CDR1 SGHRS and CDR2 YFSETQ. DNA of the CDR3: TGCGCCAGCAGCTTGGGACTAGCGGGAGGGCCCGGCACAGATACGCAGTATTTT. It encodes CASSLGLAGGPGTDTQYF.

This chain joins TRBV5-6 and TRBJ2-2, with D perhaps matching TRBD2 (6 bases). Germline CDR1 SGHDT, CDR2 YYEEEE. V was trimmed by 4 bases and J by 7 bases, leaving 11 bases between them. The CDR3 loop spans 13 amino acids. CDR3 residues: CASSMGGVGELFF. CDR3 bases: TGTGCCAGCAGCATGGGGGGTGTCGGGGAGCTGTTTTTT.

This clonotype was recorded at least ten times. V gene TRBV7-2 combines with J gene TRBJ1-2; the D is unclear. CDR3 length: 14 residues. Germline V gives CDR1 SGHTA, CDR2 FQGNSA. The germline V and J ends were trimmed by 4 bases and 4 bases, with 13 bases remaining between them. This CDR3 is CASSSHSLGYGYTF. The CDR3 DNA follows: TGTGCCAGCAGCTCCCACAGCCTCGGCTATGGCTACACCTTC. The full variable domain, with the rest looked up from reference TRBV7-2 and TRBJ1-2, is GAGVSQSPSNKVTEKGKDVELRCDPISGHTALYWYRQSLGQGLEFLIYFQGNSAPDKSGLPSDRFSAERTGGSVSTLTIQRTQQEDSAVYLCASSSHSLGYGYTFGSGTRLTVV.

This clonotype was observed at least ten times. J is TRBJ2-5 and V is TRBV4-1; D not resolved. The V end lost 0 bases, the J end lost 11 bases, and 10 bases lay between the germline ends. CDR3 length: 12 amino acids. CDR1 is MGHRA, CDR2 YSYEKL, per germline. The CDR3 is CASSQEEERQYF. CDR3 sequence (DNA): TGCGCCAGCAGCCAAGAGGAAGAAAGACAGTACTTC.

In its sample, this clonotype was seen many times. This chain links TRBV20-1 with TRBJ2-1, with TRBD2 identical over 12 bases. The CDR3 covers 17 residues. Looked up from germline, CDR1 is DFQATT and CDR2 is SNEGSKA (reference sequence). The J segment lost 0 bases and the V segment lost 1 base, leaving 4 bases of the junction unmatched. The CDR3 reads CSARASGRGPSYNEQFF. The CDR3 bases are TGCAGTGCTAGAGCTAGCGGGAGGGGTCCCTCCTACAATGAGCAGTTCTTC.

This clonotype was observed many times. This chain connects TRBV2 to TRBJ1-1; D gene unclear. The CDR3 loop spans 16 amino acids. Germline V gives CDR1 SNHLY, CDR2 FYNNEI. V shed 7 bases and J shed 2 bases, with 20 bases lying between them. The CDR3, as DNA: TGTGCCAGCACCGGCGGCCCTGACCCTTTTAACACTGAAGCTTTCTTT. It yields the protein CASTGGPDPFNTEAFF.